The 7 T cell receptor beta chains given below trace back to one sample, sequenced in a study of cytomegalovirus exposure and HLA in healthy donors. Vbeta (60) and Jbeta (13) primers were used in the PCR. The repertoire was sequenced with immunoSEQ multiplex PCR; TCRdb's copy has only in-frame clones and lacks some. This sample has fewer than 95,000 clones, with over 60% found just once. The material sequenced was PBMCs. Receptors originate from a woman aged 50 to 65 in good health and CMV-seropositive.

The chain is built from TRBV30 and TRBJ2-1, with 9 bases aligning to TRBD2. The CDR3 length is 15 residues. Germline CDR1 reads GTSNPN; CDR2 reads SVGIG (reference sequence). J gave up 7 bases and V 0 bases, and 7 bases lay outside the gene matches. CDR3: CAWSVLAGGQNEQFF. CDR3 DNA: TGTGCCTGGAGTGTACTTGCGGGGGGGCAAAATGAGCAGTTCTTC.

This clone has a handful of counts. This rearrangement joins TRBV18 to TRBJ2-5; possibly TRBD2 for D (7 bases). The V and J ends lost 2 bases and 5 bases respectively, with 12 bases between them. Germline lookup yields CDR1 KGHSH and CDR2 LQKENI. CDR3 length: 14 residues. For the CDR3, the DNA is TGTGCCAGCTCACCAGGCGGGGGCCGGGAGACCCAGTACTTC. Its protein is CASSPGGGRETQYF.

The chain has TRBV5-1 and TRBJ2-3; D is unresolved. The V gene lost 1 base and the J gene lost 5 bases, with 11 bases spanning the gap. Germline V gives CDR1 SGHRS, CDR2 YFSETQ. The CDR3 has 14 residues. The DNA of the CDR3 is TGCGCCAGCAGCTTGATGAGCGCGGAAGATACGCAGTATTTT. It is translated as CASSLMSAEDTQYF.

The chain carries TRBV30 and TRBJ2-2; no definite D call. The CDR3 extends over 13 amino acids. CDR1 is GTSNPN and CDR2 is SVGIG in the germline V gene (reference sequence). V lost 0 bases to trimming and J lost 6 bases, with 8 bases between them. Here the CDR3 reads CAWSVRYPGELFF. CDR3 nucleotides: TGTGCCTGGAGTGTACGGTATCCCGGGGAGCTGTTTTTT.

A single count supports this clone. This rearrangement joins TRBV7-6 to TRBJ1-3; TRBD1 is a possible D gene (5 bases). Germline V lookup: CDR1 SGHVS, CDR2 FNYEAQ. The V and J ends lost 5 bases and 0 bases respectively, with 11 bases between them. The CDR3 is 15 residues long. CDR3 residues: CASSPGVVSGNTIYF. The CDR3 DNA reads as TGTGCCAGCAGCCCGGGGGTAGTCTCTGGAAACACCATATATTTT.

This clone was seen more than once but under ten times. The rearrangement links TRBV28 to TRBJ1-1, with 9 bases lining up with TRBD1. The CDR3 consists of 16 residues. Germline V CDR1 and CDR2: MDHEN, SYDVKM. Losses at the gene ends were 6 bases for V and 0 bases for J; bases not matched to a gene: 8. The CDR3 here is CASSVPGQGLNTEAFF. The CDR3 DNA sequence: TGTGCCAGCAGCGTCCCGGGACAGGGCCTGAACACTGAAGCTTTCTTT.

The chain joins TRBV5-1 to TRBJ1-4; possible D gene TRBD1, 6 bases. This CDR3 has 15 residues. V lost 0 bases, J lost 4 bases, and 10 bases lay in between. Germline-derived CDR1 and CDR2 are SGHRS and YFSETQ. The CDR3 DNA is TGCGCCAGCAGCTTGGGGACAGCGATTAATGAAAAACTGTTTTTT. Its translation is CASSLGTAINEKLFF.